The source of this TCR beta chain is a study of T cell changes during pregnancy in multiple sclerosis. Some clones are missing from TCRdb's copy, which holds only in-frame ones; the method was immunoSEQ multiplex PCR. The table shows under 50,000 clones, with around 90% occurring only once. The CDR3 extends over 19 amino acids. This rearrangement joins TRBV21-1 to TRBJ2-2; the tabulated D call, TRBD1, remains unverified against the DNA. TRBV21-1 is reported as a pseudogene. Specimen: peripheral blood, collected in the first trimester of pregnancy. The sequence came from a female donor in good health, enrolled as a control in a pregnancy study. The CDR3 loop reads CASTPPGQGAWTDTGELFF. DNA of the CDR3: TGTGCCAGCACTCCACCGGGACAGGGGGCGTGGACGGACACCGGGGAGCTGTTTTTT.